These T cell receptor beta chains were read from a single sample in a study of T cell responses to AZD1222 COVID-19 vaccine. The assay was immunoSEQ multiplex PCR, and TCRdb's table has in-frame clones only and misses some. The sample gives 63,000 or so clones, about 85% of which show up once; roughly 19% is in the top ten. The sequencing used peripheral blood, collected on day 0 of AZD1222 vaccination. The receptors originated from an adult in good health. The CDR3 runs from the conserved cysteine through the conserved F or W. The D gene is left open where the match is weak.

V gene | D gene | CDR3 protein
TRBV6-5 | TRBD2 | CASSYSKRGGRNEQFF
TRBV6-5 | . | CASIFSAGTMPYEQYF
TRBV25-1 | . | CASSARTADNYGYTF
TRBV20-1 | . | CSASKGHGYTF
TRBV6-4 | TRBD1 | CASRSYRGANQPQHF
TRBV15 | . | CATSRVSGAGGTEAFF
TRBV7-8 | . | CASSLYEAQNTEAFF
TRBV6-5 | . | CASSYRAGEQYF
TRBV9 | TRBD1 | CASSALDRTYNEQFF
TRBV6-6 | . | CASSYVSGQGPREQYF
TRBV6-1 | . | CASSEDLGSQETQYF
TRBV2 | . | CASSEEGRGSTDTQYF
TRBV4-1 | . | CASSQHTRDSTDLNEQFF
TRBV20-1 | . | CSARDRPEAFF
TRBV10-2 | TRBD1 | CASSEGGQSYGYTF
TRBV27 | . | CASRSTLRDRDRILHF
TRBV2 | . | CASRGSVTGELFF
TRBV6-6 | . | CASSYAVGGLEDTQYF
TRBV5-1 | . | CASSLGGDGAQPQHF
TRBV2 | TRBD2 | CASSGGGAGADTQYF
TRBV19 | TRBD1 | CASTKSGTGLSNQPQHF
TRBV6-4 | . | CARTDRTFNQPQHF
TRBV7-8 | TRBD1 | CASSLAQGAGSGANVLTF
TRBV25-1 | . | CASKQANQETQYF
TRBV6-6 | . | CASRDPKGRLTQHF
TRBV20-1 | . | CSASMAGVLRDGYTF